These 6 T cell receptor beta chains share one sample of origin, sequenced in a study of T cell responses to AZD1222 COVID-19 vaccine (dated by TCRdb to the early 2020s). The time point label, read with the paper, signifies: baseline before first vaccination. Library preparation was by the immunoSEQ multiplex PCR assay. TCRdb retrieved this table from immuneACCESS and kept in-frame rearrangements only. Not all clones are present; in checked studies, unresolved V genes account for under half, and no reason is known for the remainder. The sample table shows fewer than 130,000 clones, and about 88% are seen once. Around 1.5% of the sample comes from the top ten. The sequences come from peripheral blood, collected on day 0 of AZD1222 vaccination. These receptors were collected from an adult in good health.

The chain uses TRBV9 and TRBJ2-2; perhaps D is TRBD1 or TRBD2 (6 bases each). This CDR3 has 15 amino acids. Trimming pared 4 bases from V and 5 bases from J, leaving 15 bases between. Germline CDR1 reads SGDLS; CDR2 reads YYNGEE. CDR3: CASSLADRETGELFF. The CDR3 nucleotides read TGTGCCAGCAGCTTAGCGGACAGAGAGACCGGGGAGCTGTTTTTT.

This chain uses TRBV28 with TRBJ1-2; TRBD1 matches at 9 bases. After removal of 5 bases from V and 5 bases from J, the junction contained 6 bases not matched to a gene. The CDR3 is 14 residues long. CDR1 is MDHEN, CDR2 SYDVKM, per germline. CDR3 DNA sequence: TGTGCCAGCAGTATACAGGGGGCTACGTATGGCTACACCTTC. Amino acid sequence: CASSIQGATYGYTF.

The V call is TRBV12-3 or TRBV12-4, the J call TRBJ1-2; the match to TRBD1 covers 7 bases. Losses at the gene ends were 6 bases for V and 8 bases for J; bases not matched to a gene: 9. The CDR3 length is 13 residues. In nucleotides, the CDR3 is TGTGCCAGCAGCAGCCGGGACAGAAGGGGCTACACCTTC. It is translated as CASSSRDRRGYTF.

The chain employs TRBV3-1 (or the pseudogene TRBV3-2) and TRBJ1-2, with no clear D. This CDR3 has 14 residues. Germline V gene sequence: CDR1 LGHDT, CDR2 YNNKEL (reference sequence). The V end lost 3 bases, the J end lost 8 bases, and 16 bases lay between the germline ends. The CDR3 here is CASSHHGIDEGYTF. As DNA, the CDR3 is TGTGCCAGCAGCCATCACGGGATAGACGAAGGCTACACCTTC.

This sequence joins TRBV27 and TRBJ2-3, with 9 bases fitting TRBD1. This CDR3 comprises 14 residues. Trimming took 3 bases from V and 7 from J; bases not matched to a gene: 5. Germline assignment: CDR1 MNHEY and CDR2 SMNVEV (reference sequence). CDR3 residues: CASSFGQGINTQYF. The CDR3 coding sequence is TGTGCCAGCAGTTTTGGACAGGGGATTAATACGCAGTATTTT.

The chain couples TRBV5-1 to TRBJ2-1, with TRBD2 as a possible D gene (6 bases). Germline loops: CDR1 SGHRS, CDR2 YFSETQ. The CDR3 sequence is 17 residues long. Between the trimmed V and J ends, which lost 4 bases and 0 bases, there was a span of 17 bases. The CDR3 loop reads CASSPFGGPSSYNEQFF. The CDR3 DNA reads TGCGCCAGCAGCCCCTTCGGAGGGCCCAGCTCCTACAATGAGCAGTTCTTC.